Detailed here is one T cell receptor (beta chain). Germline CDR1 and CDR2: LNHDA and SQIVND (reference sequence). V was clipped by 6 bases and J by 3 bases; unmatched bases: 5. This CDR3 comprises 15 residues. The protocol was immunoSEQ multiplex PCR, while the TCRdb copy is restricted to in-frame clones and leaves out a portion. The table shows under 150,000 clones, with roughly 90% occurring only once. These data come from a study of blood T cell repertoires in COVID-19. About the study: T cells, B-cell-depleted T cells, or PBMCs supplied cDNA or gDNA.

Sequencing used peripheral blood. The receptor was isolated from a man aged 50 or older with active or convalescent COVID-19. This chain links TRBV19 with TRBJ2-2, with 9 nucleotides matching TRBD1. This chain's CDR3 is CASRTRDRDTGELFF. The CDR3 DNA is TGTGCCAGTAGGACCCGGGACAGGGACACCGGGGAGCTGTTTTTT.